The entry below gives a single TCR beta chain sequence along with its context. No cognate antigen has been identified for it. No base quality information exists; no much larger clone differs at one position. TCRbeta CDR3 regions were amplified from genomic DNA by means of the immunoSEQ Assay, a bias-controlled multiplex PCR. On the authors' methods: Within the assay, amplification of reference gene primers was used to estimate how many nucleated cells each sample contained. To quantify the absolute abundance of each unique TCRbeta CDR3 rearrangement, sequence reads were collapsed and filtered. Productive Simpson clonality was computed per sample as the square root of Simpson's diversity index over productive rearrangements. The clones in this table, taken by TCRdb from immuneACCESS, are in-frame only. Not every clone is retained; where verified, under half of the shortfall comes from an unresolved V gene, and the cause of the rest is unknown. That table furnishes V, J and clone size, whereas the DNA furnished D and trimming. In all, the sample holds about 150,000 clones, and approximately 86% of those were seen once. The top ten constitute about 3% of the sample.

The data were taken from a study of blood T cell repertoires in COVID-19 (dated by TCRdb to 2020 to 2022). For context, the study as a whole: Samples from collaborators originated in the United States, Italy and Spain and spanned both the acute and convalescent phases of COVID-19. Samples were obtained from the ongoing ImmuneRACE study (first 160 participants) and from about 1,300 subjects provided by 6 global collaborators. A freely available public database, intended as a resource for researchers studying the immune response to SARS-CoV-2, is where the repertoires were released. Deeply sampled blood TCRbeta repertoires from subjects exposed to, actively infected with, or recovered from COVID-19 were included in the dataset. A de-identified subject ID, COVID-19 status, age in years and sex were almost always included in the sample metadata. The prospective study material was composed of cDNA or gDNA derived from T cells, B-cell-depleted T cells, or PBMCs. Where available, HLA class I and class II types were taken from metadata supplied by the sample provider and were not determined by assay-based typing. The full study reports these points: How much clinical and demographic metadata was included differed by source and by participant, and the metadata was provided uncurated.

Reading the germline V gene (reference sequence) gives CDR1 LNHDA and CDR2 SQIVND. The CDR3 holds 17 amino acids from the cysteine to the phenylalanine. CDR3 DNA only is kept here, 51 bases in frame from base 1. The V end gives up 0 bases and the J end 7 bases, leaving 11 bases in the junction not matched to a gene. Each collaborating institution followed its own protocols to collect whole blood in K2EDTA tubes. For TCRbeta analysis, collaborators shipped samples as frozen whole blood, isolated PBMCs, or DNA extracted from either of those sample types. The TCR was taken from a woman aged 40 to 50 with active or convalescent COVID-19. The sequenced material came from peripheral blood. The chain is encoded by TRBV19 joined to TRBJ1-4, and 7 junction bases match TRBD1. The CDR3 protein sequence reads: CASSIDAATGLGEKLFF. The DNA is TGTGCCAGTAGTATAGATGCGGCGACAGGGCTTGGTGAAAAACTGTTTTTT.